This TCR beta chain was sequenced for a study of CD8+CD57+ T cells in acquired aplastic anemia (dated by TCRdb to 2016 to 2019). About the investigation overall: On average, sorted CD4+ and CD8+ cells yielded around 3.4 ug of extracted DNA, with a range of roughly 0.18 to 30 ug. Healthy donor samples averaged around 9.8 million reads for CD4+ and 11 million to 14 million for CD8+ cells. Broad study findings and their caveats: Around 28 CD8+ CDR3 sequences were found to be shared between patients and controls, but these sequences appeared to be highly expressed in patients and within the immunodominant clones of the patients. No significant difference in CD8+ Simpson's diversity was found between patients and healthy controls (P=0.060).

In this study, sorted CD4+ and CD8+ T cells from the blood of healthy subjects and of severe aplastic anemia patients had their TCR repertoires deep-sequenced. Ficoll-Paque density gradient centrifugation was used to isolate peripheral blood mononuclear cells. Before DNA extraction, CD4+ and CD8+ T cells were sorted by FACS or by magnetic beads. As for this clonotype: It has no known antigen specificity. One end of the junction does not line up with germline, which may come from a read error.

Profiling of TCR beta VDJ combinations and CDR3 sequences used genomic DNA as the template. TCR repertoire sequencing was run on an Illumina HiSeq 2000. The authors' pipeline ran thus. Repertoires were assessed using TRBV/TRBJ rearrangement plots, CDR3 size and DJ length profiles, and Simpson's diversity index. The most abundant DNA sequence in the deep sequencing data was taken as the immunodominant clone. CDR3 amino acid sequences were checked for sharing between subjects and were compared against published repertoires and the VDJdb database. TCRdb cleaned the public reads at Q25 with fastp, built clones with MiXCR and kept in-frame beta chains. Merged by CDR3 protein, the rows form single entries marked with the most common genes and DNA. The V and J calls were determined by TCRdb, not by the authors. The sample table records 200,000 to 250,000 distinct CDR3 sequences; 34% of these occur just once. The leading ten clones occupy 0.95% to 1.2% of the sample.

Taken from the germline V gene, the CDR1 and CDR2 loops are MGHRA and YSYEKL. From cysteine to phenylalanine, the CDR3 is 16 amino acids long. Solely the CDR3 DNA is kept, with 48 bases framed from the first base. The sample was sorted CD4+, CD8+, or CD8+CD57+ T cells (not recorded which) from PBMCs. The chain uses TRBV4-1 and TRBJ1-1; the D gene cannot be named for sure. The sequence was obtained from a human donor in good health, serving as a control. This receptor carries the CDR3 CAGSQGLASSYTEAFF. The DNA reads as follows: TGCGCCGGCAGCCAAGGCTTGGCCAGCTCGTACACTGAAGCTTTCTTT.